This T cell receptor beta chain was identified in a study of T cells in Graves' hyperthyroidism and ophthalmopathy. Amplified TCR beta CDR3 regions came from RNA transcripts. First-round RT-PCR of the TCR CDR3 relied on the HTBI primer set. TCRdb used MiXCR to reprocess the multiplex PCR reads, holding one entry per CDR3 protein. The sample has a few hundred thousand distinct CDR3 sequences, roughly 14% seen once; the top ten hold about 7%. This clonotype has just a few counts. The V gene end was trimmed by 5 bases and the J gene end by 8 bases; junction bases not matched to a gene: 15. The CDR3 totals 16 residues. Germline values: CDR1 SEHNR, CDR2 FQNEAQ (reference sequence).

The sequencing sample was made of blood. The rearrangement uses TRBV7-9 and TRBJ1-2, with TRBD1 matching 9 bases. This TCR was sampled from a woman under 40 with Graves' hyperthyroidism. This CDR3 is CASSDKTHRGLRGYTF. The CDR3 nucleotides read TGTGCCAGCAGCGACAAAACCCACAGGGGGCTGAGGGGCTACACCTTC.